This TCR beta chain emerged from a study of beta chain features in type 1 diabetes. Investigators reverse transcribed all isolated RNA, so they sequenced expressed TCRB transcripts. Some clones are missing from TCRdb's copy, which holds only in-frame ones; the method was immunoSEQ multiplex PCR. The top ten hold 0.065% of the sample, which has around 430,000 clones, around 28% seen once. Notes on this clone: The antigen remains unidentified.

J gave up 11 bases and V 4 bases, and 13 bases lay outside the gene matches. Germline CDR1 is SGDLS and CDR2 is YYNGEE. The CDR3 spans 15 residues. Overall study results and limits: The study found moderately but significantly shorter TCRB CDR3s in all four CD4+ subsets of Type 1 diabetes patients.

This TCR was recovered from a young man in good health. Sequenced material: naive CD4+ T cells from blood. This chain links TRBV9 with TRBJ2-1, with 9 bases aligning to TRBD2. The CDR3, as DNA: TGTGCCAGCAGCTCCCCCGGGACTAGCCCCCTTCAGCAGTTCTTC. It encodes CASSSPGTSPLQQFF.